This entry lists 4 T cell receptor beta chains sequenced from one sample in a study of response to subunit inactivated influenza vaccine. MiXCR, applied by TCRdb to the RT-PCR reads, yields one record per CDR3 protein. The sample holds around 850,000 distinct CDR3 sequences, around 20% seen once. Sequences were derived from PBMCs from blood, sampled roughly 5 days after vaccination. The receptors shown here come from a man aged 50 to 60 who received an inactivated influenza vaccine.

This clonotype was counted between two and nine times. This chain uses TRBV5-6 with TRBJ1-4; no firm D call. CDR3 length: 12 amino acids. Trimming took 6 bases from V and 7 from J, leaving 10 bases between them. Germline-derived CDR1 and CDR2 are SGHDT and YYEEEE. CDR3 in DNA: TGTGCCAGCAACCGAATCATTGAAAAACTGTTTTTT. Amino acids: CASNRIIEKLFF.

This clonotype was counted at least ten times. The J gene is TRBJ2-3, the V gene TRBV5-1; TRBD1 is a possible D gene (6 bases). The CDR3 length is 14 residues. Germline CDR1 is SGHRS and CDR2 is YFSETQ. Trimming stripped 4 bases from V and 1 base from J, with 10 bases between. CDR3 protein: CASSLRQGTDTQYF. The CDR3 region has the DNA TGCGCCAGCAGCCTTAGACAGGGCACAGATACGCAGTATTTT.

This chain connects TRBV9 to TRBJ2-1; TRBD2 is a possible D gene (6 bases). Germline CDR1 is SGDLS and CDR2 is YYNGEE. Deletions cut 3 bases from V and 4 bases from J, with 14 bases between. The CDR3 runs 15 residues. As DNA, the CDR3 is TGTGCCAGCAGCGCTGGGAGGCCTGGGTACAATGAGCAGTTCTTC. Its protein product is CASSAGRPGYNEQFF.

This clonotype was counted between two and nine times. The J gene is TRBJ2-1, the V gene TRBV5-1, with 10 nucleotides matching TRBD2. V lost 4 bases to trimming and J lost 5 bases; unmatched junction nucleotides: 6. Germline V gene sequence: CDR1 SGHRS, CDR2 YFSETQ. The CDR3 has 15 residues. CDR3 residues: CASSRWTSGNNEQFF. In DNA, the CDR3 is TGCGCCAGCAGCCGCTGGACTAGCGGTAACAATGAGCAGTTCTTC.